These 22 T cell receptor beta chains share one sample of origin, sequenced in a study of T-cell memory formation after mild COVID-19. TCRdb processed the 5' RACE reads anew with MiXCR; each CDR3 protein has one entry. The repertoire consists of under 250,000 distinct CDR3 sequences, with 15% to 17% occurring once and the leading ten covering 2.1%. Sequencing used PBMCs or a T cell subset sorted from them (not recorded which). These TCRs come from an adult woman who had mild COVID-19 (a few samples of this study predate the infection). Cell type and time point are not known.

There are a few counts of this clonotype. One end of the junction does not line up with germline, which may come from a read error. The chain carries TRBV7-7 and TRBJ2-5, with 13 bases aligning to TRBD2. This CDR3 comprises 14 residues. Germline values: CDR1 SSHAT, CDR2 FNYEAQ (reference sequence). The CDR3 region is CASSQGLAGRTQYF. CDR3 bases: TGTGCTAGCAGCCAGGGACTAGCGGGAAGGACCCAGTACTTC. The full variable domain, rest sourced from reference TRBV7-7 and TRBJ2-5, is GAGVSQSPRYKVTKRGQDVTLRCDPISSHATLYWYQQALGQGPEFLTYFNYEAQPDKSGLPSDRFSAERPEGSISTLTIQRTEQRDSAMYRCASSQGLAGRTQYFGPGTRLLVL.

This chain connects TRBV6-1 to TRBJ2-3, with 9 positions matching TRBD2. Germline V lookup: CDR1 MNHNS, CDR2 SASEGT. Trimming took 6 bases from V and 1 from J; bases not matched to a gene: 5. CDR3 length: 15 residues. The CDR3 is CASRLAGARTDTQYF. DNA for the CDR3: TGTGCCAGCAGATTAGCGGGAGCTCGCACAGATACGCAGTATTTT.

In this sample, this clonotype turned up a few times. The rearrangement links TRBV6-2 or TRBV6-3 to TRBJ1-2; no firm D call. V was cut by 2 bases and J by 8 bases, with 9 bases left in between. CDR3 size: 12 residues. CDR1 MNHEY and CDR2 SVGEGT come from the germline V gene. This CDR3 is CASSYGLRGYTF. In nucleotides, the CDR3 is TGTGCCAGCAGTTACGGATTGAGGGGCTACACCTTC.

J is TRBJ2-3 and V is TRBV7-9; possibly TRBD2 for D (6 bases). V was trimmed by 5 bases and J by 1 base, leaving 19 bases between them. The CDR3 extends over 17 amino acids. The germline V gene has CDR1 SEHNR and CDR2 FQNEAQ (reference sequence). CDR3 sequence reads: CASSAQPDTGGTDTQYF. CDR3 DNA: TGTGCCAGCAGCGCCCAACCGGACACGGGGGGCACAGATACGCAGTATTTT.

This clonotype was found a few times. V usage is TRBV4-3 and J usage is TRBJ2-7; TRBD2 matches at 10 bases. CDR3 length: 15 amino acids. V lost 0 bases, J lost 6 bases, and 5 bases stayed unmatched. Germline CDR1 and CDR2: LGHNA and YSLEER. As DNA, the CDR3 is TGCGCCAGCAGCCAAGATAAACTAGCGGGAACCGAGCAGTACTTC. Translating gives CASSQDKLAGTEQYF.

The chain couples TRBV6-6 to TRBJ1-6; 9 nucleotides agree with TRBD1. J was trimmed by 9 bases and V by 5 bases; bases with no gene match: 11. CDR1 is MNHNY and CDR2 is SVGAGI in the germline V gene (reference sequence). The CDR3 has 16 amino acids. For the CDR3, the DNA is TGTGCCAGCAGTCCGAGGGCTACAGGGGGCACTTCACCCCTCCACTTT. This encodes CASSPRATGGTSPLHF.

The J gene is TRBJ2-1, the V gene TRBV12-3 or TRBV12-4, with TRBD2 identical over 8 bases. The length of the CDR3 is 15 residues. The ends lost 3 bases at V and 7 bases at J; junction bases unmatched: 8. CDR3 sequence (DNA): TGTGCCAGCAGTTTCCGGCGGGGGGCTTGGAATGAGCAGTTCTTC. It codes for CASSFRRGAWNEQFF.

This clonotype was seen only a few times. This chain links TRBV7-3 with TRBJ1-1, with 7 bases lining up with TRBD1. The CDR3 loop spans 14 amino acids. Trimming took 4 bases from V and 3 from J; bases not matched to a gene: 5. The germline V gene has CDR1 SGHTA and CDR2 FQGTGA. The CDR3 DNA sequence: TGTGCCAGCAGCTCCAGGGGGGCCGACACTGAAGCTTTCTTT. It is translated as CASSSRGADTEAFF.

The rearrangement links TRBV6-5 to TRBJ1-2; the match to TRBD1 covers 11 bases. V shed 5 bases and J 7 bases; nucleotides not matched to a gene: 6. Germline V gene lookup returns CDR1 MNHEY and CDR2 SVGAGI. The CDR3 spans 14 residues. CDR3 sequence reads: CASSTDRGRFGYTF. The CDR3 DNA reads as TGTGCCAGCAGTACGGACAGGGGGCGATTTGGCTACACCTTC.

J is TRBJ1-2 and V is TRBV20-1; tentatively, D is TRBD1 (6 bases). This CDR3 region has 12 residues. Per the germline V gene, CDR1 is DFQATT and CDR2 is SNEGSKA (reference sequence). V lost 3 bases and J 8 bases, leaving 13 bases between the germline ends. The CDR3 sequence is CSARKQGGGYTF. CDR3 coding DNA: TGCAGTGCTAGGAAACAGGGTGGCGGCTACACCTTC.

This clonotype occurred a few times. The rearrangement uses TRBV5-1 and TRBJ2-2; D is unresolved. V was pared by 2 bases and J by 0 bases, with 11 bases between. The CDR3 covers 16 residues. Germline CDR1 is SGHRS and CDR2 is YFSETQ. CDR3 nucleotides: TGCGCCAGCAGCTTTGGTGGTGGCCCGAACACCGGGGAGCTGTTTTTT. Encoded protein: CASSFGGGPNTGELFF.

The chain recombines TRBV7-2 with TRBJ2-7, with D possibly matching TRBD2 (6 bases). The germline V gene encodes CDR1 SGHTA and CDR2 FQGNSA. Between the trimmed V and J ends, which lost 5 bases and 1 base, there was a span of 12 bases. This CDR3 has 14 residues. Written as DNA, the CDR3 is TGTGCCAGCAGCCCGGGACTCACATCCTACGAGCAGTACTTC. The encoded protein is CASSPGLTSYEQYF. The whole variable domain, filled in from reference TRBV7-2 and TRBJ2-7, reads GAGVSQSPSNKVTEKGKDVELRCDPISGHTALYWYRQSLGQGLEFLIYFQGNSAPDKSGLPSDRFSAERTGGSVSTLTIQRTQQEDSAVYLCASSPGLTSYEQYFGPGTRLTVT.

V usage is TRBV4-3 and J usage is TRBJ1-2; 8 bases align to TRBD1. Losses at the gene ends were 0 bases for V and 4 bases for J; bases not matched to a gene: 10. Germline CDR1 and CDR2: LGHNA and YSLEER. This CDR3 is 17 amino acids long. The CDR3 DNA sequence: TGCGCCAGCAGCCAAGATTTCCCGCTAACAGGGGGCTATGGCTACACCTTC. It is translated as CASSQDFPLTGGYGYTF.

This clonotype has a handful of counts. The chain uses TRBV20-1 and TRBJ2-7, with 14 positions matching TRBD2. Germline-derived CDR1 and CDR2 are DFQATT and SNEGSKA (reference sequence). CDR3 length: 16 residues. The junction had 11 bases not matched to a gene; V was cut back by 6 bases and J by 4 bases. As DNA, the CDR3 is TGCAGTGCGACGGGACTAGCGGGAGCAGCGGGTTACGAGCAGTACTTC. Protein: CSATGLAGAAGYEQYF.

The chain joins TRBV5-1 to TRBJ2-1; 8 bases fit TRBD2. This CDR3 contains 14 residues. Germline V lookup: CDR1 SGHRS, CDR2 YFSETQ. With V trimmed by 4 bases and J by 7 bases, 7 bases remained unmatched. The CDR3 protein is CASSPFGGANEQFF. In DNA form, the CDR3 reads TGCGCCAGCAGCCCCTTCGGGGGGGCGAATGAGCAGTTCTTC.

CDR3 sequence (DNA): TGTGCCAGCAGCTTAGCACAGAGGGTAAACTATGGCTACACCTTC. This codes for CASSLAQRVNYGYTF. The J gene is TRBJ1-2, the V gene TRBV7-9; no definite D call. The CDR3 sequence is 15 residues long. Trimming removed 0 bases at V and 2 bases at J, with 10 bases between. Germline V gene sequence: CDR1 SEHNR, CDR2 FQNEAQ (reference sequence).

The chain combines TRBV19 with TRBJ1-2; D perhaps matches TRBD1 (6 bases). V was shortened by 5 bases and J by 8 bases, with 15 bases between the two germline ends. The germline gives CDR1 LNHDA, CDR2 SQIVND (reference sequence). The CDR3 consists of 13 residues. The CDR3 DNA reads as TGTGCCAGTAGTCTTCGAAGGGGGGACGGCTACACCTTC. Translation: CASSLRRGDGYTF.

The V gene is TRBV29-1, the J gene TRBJ2-7; 7 nucleotides agree with TRBD2. The CDR3 extends over 13 amino acids. The trim removed 7 bases at V and 0 bases at J, leaving 6 bases unmatched. Germline V gene lookup returns CDR1 SQVTM and CDR2 ANQGSEA. This CDR3 reads CSARLAVSYEQYF. CDR3 DNA: TGCAGCGCTCGGCTAGCGGTCTCCTACGAGCAGTACTTC.

The genes are TRBV20-1 and TRBJ2-7; possible D gene TRBD2, 6 bases. The CDR3 runs 14 residues. The V gene lost 0 bases and the J gene lost 6 bases, with 15 bases spanning the gap. Looked up from germline, CDR1 is DFQATT and CDR2 is SNEGSKA (reference sequence). CDR3: CSARDRSGGTEQYF. The DNA of the CDR3 is TGCAGTGCTAGAGATCGATCTGGCGGGACCGAGCAGTACTTC.

In this sample, this clonotype turned up a few times. V gene TRBV6-1 combines with J gene TRBJ2-7; D gene unclear. The CDR3 spans 12 residues. Per the germline V gene, CDR1 is MNHNS and CDR2 is SASEGT. The ends were cut back, 6 bases at V and 2 bases at J, with 8 bases in the middle. In nucleotides, the CDR3 is TGTGCCAGCAGCGAAATAGCCTACGAGCAGTACTTC. Translated: CASSEIAYEQYF.

This clonotype was counted a few times. The rearrangement links TRBV5-1 to TRBJ2-3, with 11 bases identical to TRBD2. The CDR3 is 15 residues long. The V gene end was trimmed by 1 base and the J gene end by 4 bases; junction bases not matched to a gene: 2. CDR1 and CDR2 (germline): SGHRS, YFSETQ. The CDR3 nucleotides are TGCGCCAGCAGCTTGACTAGCGGGAGCTCAGATACGCAGTATTTT. Translated: CASSLTSGSSDTQYF.

The V and J genes are TRBV7-9 and TRBJ2-1; tentatively, D is TRBD2 (5 bases). The CDR3 has 15 residues. V was trimmed by 1 base and J by 4 bases, leaving 11 bases between them. Per germline, CDR1 SEHNR and CDR2 FQNEAQ (reference sequence). The CDR3 here is CASSLGKADYNEQFF. The CDR3 DNA sequence: TGTGCCAGCAGCTTAGGAAAAGCGGATTACAATGAGCAGTTCTTC.